Sequencing of this TCR beta chain was carried out in a study of blood T cell repertoires in COVID-19. Study-level background: From T cells, B-cell-depleted T cells, or PBMCs came the material, which was cDNA or gDNA.

The Seattle site enrolled patients during active infection and followed them longitudinally. In the original processing: Estimation of nucleated cell counts relied on the amplification of reference gene primers. Produced via immunoSEQ multiplex PCR; TCRdb's table is partial and in-frame only. The V and J calls and clone size were taken over from that table, and D and trimming were inferred from the DNA. The sample lists 250,000 to 300,000 clones, 85% to 90% occurring once. The clonotype originates from a woman aged 45 to 65 with COVID-19, enrolled during active disease. Sequenced: peripheral blood.

The CDR3 loop reads CASSEDRAHVNTEAFF. The CDR3 DNA is TGCGCCAGCAGTGAGGACAGGGCTCACGTGAACACTGAAGCTTTCTTT. The chain is built from TRBV10-2 and TRBJ1-1; 7 bases match TRBD1. V lost 2 bases, J lost 0 bases, and 6 bases stayed unmatched. Per germline, CDR1 WSHSY and CDR2 SAAADI. The CDR3 extends over 16 amino acids.